This entry lists 13 T cell receptor beta chains sequenced from one sample in a study of blood T cells in healthy people across ages. A second roughly 6 to 12 cycle PCR used barcoded and J-beta primers. TCRdb fed the 5' RACE reads into MiXCR, producing one record per CDR3 protein. The sample shows around 800,000 distinct CDR3 sequences, roughly 46% of them seen only once. Sequenced sample: blood. Every receptor here comes from a man aged 80 or over in good health.

Points on this clonotype: One end of the junction varies from germline; a read error may be responsible. V is TRBV10-3 and J is TRBJ1-5, with D unresolved. Per germline, CDR1 ENHRY and CDR2 SYGVKD. The CDR3 covers 12 residues. In nucleotides, the CDR3 is TGTGCCATCAGTGAGACAAATCAGTCCCAGCATTTT. Amino acid sequence: CAISETNQSQHF.

This chain links TRBV19 with TRBJ1-2; unclear D gene. The V end lost 3 bases, the J end lost 0 bases, and 8 bases lay between the germline ends. CDR3 length equals 14 residues. Germline CDR1 is LNHDA and CDR2 is SQIVND (reference sequence). CDR3 residues: CASSIGVTNYGYTF. The CDR3 region has the DNA TGTGCCAGTAGTATCGGGGTCACTAACTATGGCTACACCTTC.

V is TRBV12-3 or TRBV12-4 and J is TRBJ2-5; the D gene is possibly TRBD1 (7 bases). Trimming stripped 0 bases from V and 1 base from J, with 12 bases between. The CDR3 is made up of 16 amino acids. The CDR3 nucleotides read TGTGCCAGCAGTTTAGCGCCAGGGGGGTCCCAAGAGACCCAGTACTTC. This sequence encodes CASSLAPGGSQETQYF.

The CDR3, as DNA: TGCGCCAGCAGCTTGGTCGCTAGTATCGACAGAGATACGCAGTATTTT. Residues: CASSLVASIDRDTQYF. V usage is TRBV5-1 and J usage is TRBJ2-3; TRBD1 might be the D (5 bases). Germline V gives CDR1 SGHRS, CDR2 YFSETQ. The germline V and J ends were trimmed by 0 bases and 5 bases, with 16 bases remaining between them. The CDR3 is 16 amino acids.

Turning to this clonotype: At one of its ends the junction is not consistent with the germline gene, which may arise from a read error. The chain recombines TRBV20-1 with TRBJ2-3; 8 bases map to TRBD2. Germline lookup yields CDR1 DFQATT and CDR2 SNEGSKA (reference sequence). The length of the CDR3 is 14 residues. CDR3: CCALSSGGTDTQYF. Here the CDR3 DNA reads TGCTGTGCTCTCAGTAGCGGGGGCACAGATACGCAGTATTTT.

This clonotype was recorded only once. This sequence joins TRBV6-6 and TRBJ2-6; TRBD2 is a possible D gene (5 bases). The germline V gene encodes CDR1 MNHNY and CDR2 SVGAGI (reference sequence). V was clipped by 3 bases and J by 0 bases, with 6 bases between them. The CDR3 runs to 15 residues. CDR3 region: CASSYEGSGANVLTF. CDR3 coding DNA: TGTGCCAGCAGTTATGAGGGCTCTGGGGCCAACGTCCTGACTTTC.

The sample holds many counts of this clonotype. This chain's CDR3 is CSGTSGSTYEQYF. The CDR3 bases are TGCAGCGGTACTAGCGGGAGTACCTACGAGCAGTACTTC. The V and J genes are TRBV29-1 and TRBJ2-7; 11 bases match TRBD2. V lost 7 bases and J lost 2; bases outside the gene matches: 4. The CDR3 covers 13 residues. Germline V gene data show CDR1 as SQVTM and CDR2 as ANQGSEA.

This clonotype was counted ten times or more. This rearrangement joins TRBV5-1 to TRBJ1-2, with D perhaps matching TRBD1 (6 bases). V was cut by 1 base and J by 5 bases, with 9 bases left in between. This CDR3 has 13 amino acids. CDR1 is SGHRS, CDR2 YFSETQ, per germline. For the CDR3, the DNA is TGCGCCAGCAGCTTGACAGGGCGGTATGGCTACACCTTC. Protein sequence: CASSLTGRYGYTF.

This chain joins TRBV6-2 or TRBV6-3 and TRBJ2-3, with D uncertain. Trimming left V 7 bases short and J 6 bases short, with 8 bases between. Looked up from germline, CDR1 is MNHEY and CDR2 is SVGEGT. The CDR3 runs 11 residues. CDR3 sequence (DNA): TGTGCCAGCATTGGTCGCGATACGCAGTATTTT. Its translation is CASIGRDTQYF.

The chain combines TRBV15 with TRBJ1-2, with 8 bases aligning to TRBD1. The CDR3 has 14 residues. J was trimmed by 8 bases and V by 0 bases; bases with no gene match: 5. Germline V CDR1 and CDR2: LNHNV, YYDKDF (reference sequence). The CDR3 loop is CATSRDRQGKGYTF. The CDR3 region has the DNA TGTGCCACCAGCAGAGATAGACAGGGGAAAGGCTACACCTTC.

The chain combines TRBV20-1 with TRBJ1-4, with D perhaps TRBD1 (5 bases). V was pared by 6 bases and J by 6 bases, with 11 bases between. The length of the CDR3 is 12 residues. The germline gives CDR1 DFQATT, CDR2 SNEGSKA (reference sequence). The CDR3 DNA reads TGCAGTGCGCAGGGAAACGATGAAAAACTGTTTTTT. This sequence encodes CSAQGNDEKLFF.

This clonotype was counted a single time. V gene TRBV4-2 combines with J gene TRBJ2-2; 9 bases fit TRBD1. Germline V gene data show CDR1 as LGHNA and CDR2 as YNFKEQ. With 2 bases clipped from V and 4 bases from J, the junction kept 5 bases outside the gene matches. The CDR3 sequence is 16 residues long. CDR3 loop: CASSQRQGEVTGELFF. The DNA of the CDR3 is TGTGCCAGCAGCCAAAGACAGGGGGAAGTCACCGGGGAGCTGTTTTTT.

This clonotype was seen a handful of times. The chain employs TRBV9 and TRBJ2-1, with D perhaps TRBD1 (6 bases). Trimming pared 0 bases from V and 2 bases from J, leaving 9 bases between. Germline V gives CDR1 SGDLS, CDR2 YYNGEE. This CDR3 comprises 15 residues. CDR3 sequence: CASSVAGQAYNEQFF. The CDR3 DNA follows: TGTGCCAGCAGCGTAGCGGGACAAGCCTACAATGAGCAGTTCTTC.